One sample yielded the 4 T cell receptor beta chains listed below, sequenced in a study of cytomegalovirus exposure and HLA in healthy donors (dated by TCRdb to the late 2010s). The library was prepared using the immunoSEQ multiplex PCR assay. Here the immuneACCESS table is served through TCRdb, limited to in-frame sequences with V and J called. Missing clones are a known gap in these copies; in checked studies unresolved V genes cover under half, and the rest lacks a known reason. The sample table contains about 160,000 clones; only one count was recorded for about 90% of them. The ten top clones hold 4% to 4.5% of the sample. The sequenced sample was PBMCs. The source of these receptors is a young man in good health and CMV-seropositive.

The chain is built from TRBV2 and TRBJ1-4; 9 bases agree with TRBD1. V lost 4 bases to trimming and J lost 9 bases; unmatched junction nucleotides: 12. This CDR3 is 16 amino acids long. Per germline, CDR1 SNHLY and CDR2 FYNNEI. The CDR3 region is CASSGQGGGLLKKLFF. In DNA form, the CDR3 reads TGTGCCAGCAGTGGACAGGGGGGGGGTCTGTTGAAAAAACTGTTTTTT.

The chain uses TRBV7-2 and TRBJ2-7, with 11 bases lining up with TRBD2. The junction had 7 bases not matched to a gene; V was cut back by 4 bases and J by 5 bases. Germline CDR1 SGHTA, CDR2 FQGNSA. This CDR3 has 15 amino acids. The DNA for the CDR3 is TGTGCCAGCAGCTATACAGGACTAGCGGGCCACGAGCAGTACTTC. It specifies CASSYTGLAGHEQYF.

This clone was observed a single time. The chain carries TRBV6-1 and TRBJ1-5; the D gene is possibly TRBD1 (6 bases). Per the germline V gene, CDR1 is MNHNS and CDR2 is SASEGT. The CDR3 contains 14 residues. V lost 5 bases, J lost 1 base, and 9 bases lay in between. The CDR3 here is CASSFGQSNQPQHF. The CDR3, as DNA: TGTGCCAGCAGTTTTGGACAGAGCAATCAGCCCCAGCATTTT.

This clone was seen only once. This chain uses TRBV7-8 with TRBJ2-7, with TRBD2 identical over 9 bases. This CDR3 is built from 14 residues. Unmatched junction bases numbered 2, after V lost 3 bases and J lost 2 bases. The germline V gene has CDR1 SGHVS and CDR2 FQNEAQ. CDR3 amino acids: CASSFTSGPYEQYF. CDR3 coding DNA: TGTGCCAGCAGCTTCACTAGCGGGCCCTACGAGCAGTACTTC.